The next 25 T cell receptor beta chains were all read from a single sample in a study of CD4 T cells in relation to SARS-CoV-2 and coronaviruses. No antigens are known for them. Assay: immunoSEQ multiplex PCR; the TCRdb copy retains only in-frame clones and omits some. Here the sample spans fewer than 25,000 clones, approximately 81% being singletons. The unexposed donors gave CD4+ T cells in about 2011-2019, prior to COVID-19. After roughly 9 days of culture, CD4+ T cells were isolated. The sample taken for sequencing was CD4+ T cells from PBMCs, cultured in vitro. These receptors all stem from a human donor in good health.

The rearrangement uses TRBV23-1 and TRBJ2-5, with D uncertain. TRBV23-1 is given ORF status, its function remaining uncertain. The CDR3 has 15 amino acids. Deletions cut 5 bases from V and 4 bases from J, with 17 bases between. CDR3 in DNA: TGCGCCAGCAGTTCGCACGGTCCAGGCCTAGAGACCCAGTACTTC. It is translated as CASSSHGPGLETQYF.

The chain joins TRBV9 to TRBJ1-1; D unresolved. The CDR3 length is 13 residues. Germline V lookup: CDR1 SGDLS, CDR2 YYNGEE. Trimming left V 4 bases short and J 5 bases short, with 12 bases between. The CDR3 protein is CASSSLPGTEAFF. In nucleotides, the CDR3 is TGTGCCAGCAGCTCATTACCGGGGACTGAAGCTTTCTTT. The whole variable domain, remainder taken from reference TRBV9 and TRBJ1-1, is DSGVTQTPKHLITATGQRVTLRCSPRSGDLSVYWYQQSLDQGLQFLIQYYNGEERAKGNILERFSAQQFPDLHSELNLSSLELGDSALYFCASSSLPGTEAFFGQGTRLTVV.

The rearrangement links TRBV29-1 to TRBJ2-7, with D tentatively TRBD1 (6 bases). Trimming removed 0 bases at V and 4 bases at J, with 13 bases between. Per germline, CDR1 SQVTM and CDR2 ANQGSEA. The CDR3 length is 14 residues. CDR3 residues: CSVEESGQSYEQYF. Here the CDR3 DNA reads TGCAGCGTTGAAGAATCAGGACAGTCTTACGAGCAGTACTTC.

The V gene is TRBV27, the J gene TRBJ2-3, with 8 bases aligning to TRBD2. The germline V gene encodes CDR1 MNHEY and CDR2 SMNVEV (reference sequence). The CDR3 consists of 18 residues. With V trimmed by 2 bases and J by 0 bases, 10 bases remained unmatched. The CDR3 sequence: CASSLLSGGRASTDTQYF. For the CDR3, the DNA is TGTGCCAGCAGTTTACTGAGCGGGGGAAGGGCTAGCACAGATACGCAGTATTTT.

V is TRBV19 and J is TRBJ2-1; 12 bases agree with TRBD2. This CDR3 is 17 amino acids long. Germline CDR1 reads LNHDA; CDR2 reads SQIVND (reference sequence). The trim removed 4 bases at V and 5 bases at J, leaving 9 bases unmatched. The chain's CDR3 is CASSTGTSGPLNNEQFF. The CDR3 bases are TGTGCCAGTAGTACGGGGACTAGCGGGCCCCTAAACAATGAGCAGTTCTTC. The full variable domain, rest sourced from reference TRBV19 and TRBJ2-1, is DGGITQSPKYLFRKEGQNVTLSCEQNLNHDAMYWYRQDPGQGLRLIYYSQIVNDFQKGDIAEGYSVSREKKESFPLTVTSAQKNPTAFYLCASSTGTSGPLNNEQFFGPGTRLTVL.

The chain uses TRBV5-6 and TRBJ1-1; weak D call: TRBD1 (6 bases). CDR3 length: 16 amino acids. Germline values: CDR1 SGHDT, CDR2 YYEEEE. V gave up 2 bases and J gave up 1 base, with 15 bases separating them. The CDR3 DNA reads TGTGCCAGCAGCTTATTCAGCCAGGGGACGAACACTGAAGCTTTCTTT. It translates to CASSLFSQGTNTEAFF.

The CDR3 spells CASSIVSGYGYTF. The CDR3 nucleotides are TGTGCCAGTAGTATAGTGTCGGGCTATGGCTACACCTTC. V and J are TRBV19 and TRBJ1-2, with D unclear. The length of the CDR3 is 13 residues. V dropped 1 base and J dropped 4 bases, with 7 bases sitting between them. Germline values: CDR1 LNHDA, CDR2 SQIVND (reference sequence).

The chain uses TRBV9 and TRBJ2-3; 11 bases match TRBD2. Germline assignment: CDR1 SGDLS and CDR2 YYNGEE. V shed 4 bases and J 5 bases; nucleotides not matched to a gene: 6. The CDR3 is 15 residues long. CDR3 loop: CASSILLAGEDTQYF. For the CDR3, the DNA is TGTGCCAGCAGCATCCTACTAGCGGGAGAAGATACGCAGTATTTT.

This chain uses TRBV11-2 with TRBJ2-3; D might be TRBD1 or TRBD2, each matching 5 bases. V lost 5 bases and J lost 0, with 12 bases in between. The CDR3 is made up of 15 amino acids. CDR1 and CDR2 from the germline V gene are SGHAT and FQNNGV. CDR3 loop: CASSTGTGSTDTQYF. Here the CDR3 DNA reads TGTGCCAGCAGCACCGGGACGGGAAGCACAGATACGCAGTATTTT.

The rearrangement uses TRBV7-2 and TRBJ2-3; TRBD2 aligns across 9 bases. After removal of 5 bases from V and 6 bases from J, the junction contained 6 bases not matched to a gene. The CDR3 is 14 amino acids. Germline V gene lookup returns CDR1 SGHTA and CDR2 FQGNSA. For the CDR3, the DNA is TGTGCCAGCAGCCTGGGACTAGCTGGGGATACGCAGTATTTT. Translation: CASSLGLAGDTQYF.

Only a few counts were recorded for this clone. V gene TRBV12-3 or TRBV12-4 combines with J gene TRBJ1-6; 7 bases are shared with TRBD1. This CDR3 contains 13 residues. J gave up 9 bases and V 7 bases, and 6 bases lay outside the gene matches. The CDR3: CASTDRVGSPLHF. CDR3 DNA: TGTGCCAGCACCGACAGGGTTGGTTCACCCCTCCACTTT.

CDR3: CASSYSAGTSTDTQYF. The CDR3 nucleotides are TGTGCCAGCAGTTACTCGGCAGGGACTAGCACAGATACGCAGTATTTT. The V call is TRBV6-2 or TRBV6-3, the J call TRBJ2-3, with a possible D match to TRBD2 (6 bases). The V gene's germline CDR1 is MNHEY and CDR2 SVGEGT. The germline V and J ends were trimmed by 0 bases and 0 bases, with 10 bases remaining between them. This CDR3 has 16 amino acids.

J is TRBJ1-4 and V is TRBV4-1, with a weak D call TRBD1 (5 bases). CDR3 size: 15 residues. The germline V gene has CDR1 MGHRA and CDR2 YSYEKL. Trimming took off 4 bases at V and 3 bases at J, with 12 bases between the two ends. This CDR3 is CASSPAGTSNEKLFF. The CDR3 DNA reads as TGCGCCAGCAGCCCCGCCGGGACCTCTAATGAAAAACTGTTTTTT.

This sequence joins TRBV11-3 and TRBJ2-3; 10 nucleotides line up with TRBD2. The CDR3 runs 16 residues. V was clipped by 4 bases and J by 1 base; unmatched bases: 5. Per the germline V gene, CDR1 is SGHNT and CDR2 is YENEEA. This chain's CDR3 is CASSSGLALGTDTQYF. CDR3 sequence (DNA): TGTGCCAGCAGCTCGGGACTAGCGTTAGGCACAGATACGCAGTATTTT.

The CDR3 DNA reads TGTGCCAGCTCGCCGGGGGGGAACTATGGCTACACCTTC. Translated, it gives CASSPGGNYGYTF. This chain joins TRBV18 and TRBJ1-2, with a weak D call TRBD1 (5 bases). Trimming stripped 6 bases from V and 2 bases from J, with 10 bases between. CDR1 is KGHSH and CDR2 is LQKENI in the germline V gene. The CDR3 length is 13 residues.

The chain has TRBV4-1 and TRBJ1-2; the D is unclear. Germline assignment: CDR1 MGHRA and CDR2 YSYEKL. The V end was cut by 2 bases, the J end by 1 base, with 11 bases between. This CDR3 is built from 15 residues. The CDR3 DNA is TGCGCCAGCAGCCAACTCCAGCTAATTAACTATGGCTACACCTTC. Its translation: CASSQLQLINYGYTF.

V gene TRBV19 combines with J gene TRBJ1-5, with TRBD1 as a possible D gene (6 bases). This CDR3 is 15 amino acids long. V was shortened by 5 bases and J by 7 bases, with 18 bases between the two germline ends. Germline V lookup: CDR1 LNHDA, CDR2 SQIVND (reference sequence). CDR3 bases: TGTGCCAGTAGTGATCTGAGGGGGGCAGGACAGCCCCAGCATTTT. It yields the protein CASSDLRGAGQPQHF.

The chain recombines TRBV19 with TRBJ2-1; TRBD1 is a possible D gene (7 bases). V gave up 5 bases and J gave up 9 bases, with 11 bases separating them. The CDR3 length is 12 residues. Germline V gene lookup returns CDR1 LNHDA and CDR2 SQIVND (reference sequence). The CDR3 DNA is TGTGCCAGTAGTTCGCAGGGGGGTGAGCAGTTCTTC. Its translation is CASSSQGGEQFF.

The rearrangement uses TRBV6-5 and TRBJ1-1; a weak D match, TRBD1 (6 bases). V was trimmed by 7 bases and J by 0 bases, leaving 9 bases between them. CDR1 and CDR2 from the germline V gene are MNHEY and SVGAGI. There are 13 residues in the CDR3. CDR3 coding DNA: TGTGCCAGCATCGACAGGTTGAACACTGAAGCTTTCTTT. Its protein product is CASIDRLNTEAFF.

This sequence joins TRBV19 and TRBJ1-1; tentative D call: TRBD1 (6 bases). Germline V gene lookup returns CDR1 LNHDA and CDR2 SQIVND (reference sequence). The CDR3 consists of 13 residues. The V and J ends lost 4 bases and 1 base respectively, with 7 bases between them. In DNA form, the CDR3 reads TGTGCCAGTAGTAAGACAGGGAACACTGAAGCTTTCTTT. This gives the protein CASSKTGNTEAFF.

The J gene is TRBJ2-5, the V gene TRBV7-2; D not resolved. The CDR3 contains 15 residues. Trimming cost V 1 base and J 1 base, with 10 bases left between them. The germline V gene encodes CDR1 SGHTA and CDR2 FQGNSA. The CDR3 reads CASSLGSRPQETQYF. As DNA, the CDR3 is TGTGCCAGCAGCTTAGGGTCCAGACCCCAAGAGACCCAGTACTTC.

The chain joins TRBV4-2 to TRBJ1-2; 7 bases align to TRBD1. V lost 5 bases, J lost 3 bases, and 3 bases stayed unmatched. Germline V gene sequence: CDR1 LGHNA, CDR2 YNFKEQ. The CDR3 is made up of 13 amino acids. The CDR3 coding sequence is TGTGCCAGCAGCATCGACAGGGACTATGGCTACACCTTC. It specifies CASSIDRDYGYTF.

The chain employs TRBV7-2 and TRBJ1-4; no reliable D call. Trimming pared 5 bases from V and 5 bases from J, leaving 9 bases between. The CDR3 runs to 13 residues. Germline V gene lookup returns CDR1 SGHTA and CDR2 FQGNSA. The CDR3 DNA sequence: TGTGCCAGCAGCAGAGCCAGGAATGAAAAACTGTTTTTT. Translation: CASSRARNEKLFF.

This sequence joins TRBV6-5 and TRBJ1-6; D is perhaps TRBD1 (5 bases). Trimming removed 6 bases from V and 6 bases from J, with 9 bases in between. Per germline, CDR1 MNHEY and CDR2 SVGAGI. The CDR3 spans 13 residues. Here the CDR3 reads CASSRQSNSPLHF. As DNA, the CDR3 is TGTGCCAGCAGCCGACAGAGTAATTCACCCCTCCACTTT.

The rearrangement links TRBV5-6 to TRBJ1-2; D is undetermined. CDR1 and CDR2 from the germline V gene are SGHDT and YYEEEE. V dropped 0 bases and J dropped 8 bases, with 14 bases sitting between them. The CDR3 length is 14 residues. The CDR3 loop is CASSLGLTPKGYTF. The DNA of the CDR3 is TGTGCCAGCAGCTTGGGACTCACCCCCAAAGGCTACACCTTC.